This TCR beta chain originates from a study of blood T cell repertoires in COVID-19. About the study: Italy, Spain and the United States were the sources of the convalescent and acute COVID-19 samples. The cDNA or gDNA used as material had been derived from T cells, B-cell-depleted T cells, or PBMCs.

It was during active infection that Seattle patients were enrolled and then longitudinally followed. Per the original data handling: Amplification of reference gene primers provided the estimated nucleated cell counts. Only in-frame clones appear in the TCRdb table, and some are missing; sequencing was by immunoSEQ multiplex PCR. V and J calls plus clone size are reproduced from that table; the DNA served to infer D and trimming. The sample yields hundreds of thousands of clones, around 86% seen once. This CDR3 region has 16 residues. Germline-derived CDR1 and CDR2 are LGHDT and YNNKEL (reference sequence). Unmatched junction bases numbered 9, after V lost 6 bases and J lost 3 bases.

The chain couples TRBV3-1 (or the pseudogene TRBV3-2) to TRBJ2-5, with TRBD2 identical over 11 bases. The receptor comes from a man aged 50 to 60 with COVID-19, enrolled during active disease. Sequencing input: peripheral blood. CDR3 nucleotides: TGTGCCAGCAGACCTTTTAGCGGGGGGGCGGAAGAGACCCAGTACTTC. Encoded protein: CASRPFSGGAEETQYF.